This TCR beta chain was documented in a study of blood T cell repertoires in COVID-19. Clones were sequenced by immunoSEQ multiplex PCR, and TCRdb holds only the in-frame ones, with some missing. The sample carries roughly 370,000 clones, roughly 89% recorded once. Sequencing was carried out using PBMCs or T cells enriched from blood (not recorded which). The clonotype originates from a woman between 50 and 59 years old who had recovered from COVID-19.

CDR3 nucleotide sequence: TGTGCCAGCAGTTTACTACAGCAACAAGAGACCCAGTACTTC. As protein: CASSLLQQQETQYF. The V call is TRBV28, the J call TRBJ2-5; no reliable D call. Germline V CDR1 and CDR2: MDHEN, SYDVKM. This CDR3 spans 14 amino acids. Trimming cost V 2 bases and J 2 bases, with 9 bases left between them. Combining the CDR3 with reference TRBV28 and TRBJ2-5 gives the whole variable domain DVKVTQSSRYLVKRTGEKVFLECVQDMDHENMFWYRQDPGLGLRLIYFSYDVKMKEKGDIPEGYSVSREKKERFSLILESASTNQTSMYLCASSLLQQQETQYFGPGTRLLVL.